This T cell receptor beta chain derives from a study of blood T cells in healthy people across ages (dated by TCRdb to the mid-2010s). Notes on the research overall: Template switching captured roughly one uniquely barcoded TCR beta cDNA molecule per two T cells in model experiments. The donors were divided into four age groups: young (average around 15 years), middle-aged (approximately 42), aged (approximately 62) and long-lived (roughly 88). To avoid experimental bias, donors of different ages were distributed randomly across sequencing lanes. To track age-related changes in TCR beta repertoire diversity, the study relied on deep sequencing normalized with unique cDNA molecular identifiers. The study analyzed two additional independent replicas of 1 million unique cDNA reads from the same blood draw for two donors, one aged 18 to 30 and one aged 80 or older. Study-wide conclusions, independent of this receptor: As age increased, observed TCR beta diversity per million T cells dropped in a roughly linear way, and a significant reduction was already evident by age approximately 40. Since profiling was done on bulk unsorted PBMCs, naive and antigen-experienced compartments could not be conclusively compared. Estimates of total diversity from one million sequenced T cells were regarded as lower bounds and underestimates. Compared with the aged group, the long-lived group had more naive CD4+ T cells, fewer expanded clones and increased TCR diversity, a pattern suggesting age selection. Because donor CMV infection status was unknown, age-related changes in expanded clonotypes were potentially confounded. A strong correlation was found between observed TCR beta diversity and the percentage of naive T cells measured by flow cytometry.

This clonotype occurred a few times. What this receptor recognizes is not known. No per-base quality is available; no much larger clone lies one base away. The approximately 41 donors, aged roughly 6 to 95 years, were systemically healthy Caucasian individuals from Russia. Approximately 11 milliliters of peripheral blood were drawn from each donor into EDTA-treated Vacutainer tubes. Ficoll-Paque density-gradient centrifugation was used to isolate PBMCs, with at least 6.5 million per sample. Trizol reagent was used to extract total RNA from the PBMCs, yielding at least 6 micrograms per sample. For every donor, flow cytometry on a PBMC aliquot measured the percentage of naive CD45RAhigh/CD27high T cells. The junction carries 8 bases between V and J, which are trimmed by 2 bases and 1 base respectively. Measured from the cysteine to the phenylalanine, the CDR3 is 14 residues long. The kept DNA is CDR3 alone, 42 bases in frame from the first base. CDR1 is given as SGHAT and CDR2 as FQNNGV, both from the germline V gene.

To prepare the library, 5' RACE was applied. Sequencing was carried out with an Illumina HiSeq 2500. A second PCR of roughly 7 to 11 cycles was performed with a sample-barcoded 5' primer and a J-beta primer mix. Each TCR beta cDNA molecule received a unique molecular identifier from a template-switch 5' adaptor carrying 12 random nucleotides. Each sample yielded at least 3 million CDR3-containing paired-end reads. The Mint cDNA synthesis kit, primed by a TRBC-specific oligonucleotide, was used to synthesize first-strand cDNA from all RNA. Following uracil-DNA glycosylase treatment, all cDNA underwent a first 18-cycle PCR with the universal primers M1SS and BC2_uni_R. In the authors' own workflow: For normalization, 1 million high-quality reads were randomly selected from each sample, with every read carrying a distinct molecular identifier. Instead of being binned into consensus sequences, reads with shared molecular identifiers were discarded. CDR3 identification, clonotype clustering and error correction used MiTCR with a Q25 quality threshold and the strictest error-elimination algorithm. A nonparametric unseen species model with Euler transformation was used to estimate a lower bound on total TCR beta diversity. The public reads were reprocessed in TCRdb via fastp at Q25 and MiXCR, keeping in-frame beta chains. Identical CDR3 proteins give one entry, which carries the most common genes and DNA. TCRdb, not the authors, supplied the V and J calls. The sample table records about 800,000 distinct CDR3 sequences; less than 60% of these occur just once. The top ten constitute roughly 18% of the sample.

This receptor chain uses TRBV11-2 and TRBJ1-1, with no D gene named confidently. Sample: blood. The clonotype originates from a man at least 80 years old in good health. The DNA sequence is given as TGTGCCAGCAGCTTAATCAGCACGAACACTGAAGCTTTCTTT. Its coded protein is CASSLISTNTEAFF.